Each of the 10 T cell receptor beta chains below was sequenced from the same sample in a study of yellow fever vaccine responses in identical twins. A single record per CDR3 protein comes from TCRdb applying MiXCR to the RT-PCR reads. The table records around 4,200 distinct CDR3 sequences, 73% of them present only once. The source was T cells from blood (PBMCs), unsorted or a sorted subset (not recorded which), collected before or after yellow fever vaccination (not recorded which). All receptors come from a woman younger than 35 who received the yellow fever vaccine.

The chain joins TRBV20-1 to TRBJ1-2, with 7 bases that match TRBD1. J was trimmed by 2 bases and V by 3 bases; bases with no gene match: 9. The germline gives CDR1 DFQATT, CDR2 SNEGSKA (reference sequence). The CDR3 has 15 residues. As DNA, the CDR3 is TGCAGTGCTAGGGGTATCGGGACAGTGAACTATGGCTACACCTTC. It is translated as CSARGIGTVNYGYTF.

The chain carries TRBV24-1 and TRBJ2-2, with 7 bases aligning to TRBD1. Germline assignment: CDR1 KGHDR and CDR2 SFDVKD. V shed 3 bases and J 4 bases; nucleotides not matched to a gene: 7. The CDR3 runs to 16 residues. CDR3: CATSDPTGTGTGELFF. The CDR3 DNA reads TGTGCCACCAGTGATCCGACAGGGACGGGCACCGGGGAGCTGTTTTTT.

J is TRBJ2-3 and V is TRBV10-3, with D unclear. Germline V lookup: CDR1 ENHRY, CDR2 SYGVKD. The CDR3 has 14 amino acids. V lost 3 bases, J lost 2 bases, and 9 bases lay in between. The CDR3 nucleotides read TGTGCCATCAGTGAAACAGATAACACAGATACGCAGTATTTT. Protein product: CAISETDNTDTQYF.

This clonotype has just one count. The rearrangement joins TRBV20-1 to TRBJ2-7, with D possibly matching TRBD2 (6 bases). From germline, CDR1 is DFQATT and CDR2 SNEGSKA (reference sequence). The CDR3 covers 13 residues. The V gene lost 5 bases and the J gene lost 1 base, with 12 bases spanning the gap. CDR3 region: CSARPAGSYEQYF. In DNA, the CDR3 is TGCAGTGCTCGTCCCGCGGGGTCCTACGAGCAGTACTTC.

This sequence joins TRBV3-1 and TRBJ2-3; TRBD1 agrees at 8 bases. This CDR3 has 14 residues. J lost 4 bases, V lost 2 bases, and 2 bases had no gene match. The germline V gene has CDR1 LGHDT and CDR2 YNNKEL (reference sequence). The CDR3 region has the DNA TGTGCCAGCAGCCAACAGGGGGCTCCAGATACGCAGTATTTT. It specifies CASSQQGAPDTQYF.

The chain couples TRBV5-1 to TRBJ2-1; D remains ambiguous. V gave up 6 bases and J gave up 5 bases, with 6 bases separating them. This CDR3 comprises 11 residues. The germline gives CDR1 SGHRS, CDR2 YFSETQ. The CDR3 bases are TGCGCCAGCATCATTAACAATGAGCAGTTCTTC. Its protein is CASIINNEQFF.

Concerning this clonotype: One end of the junction is discordant with germline, which a read error may explain. The gene calls are TRBV10-1 and TRBJ1-4; D ambiguous. This CDR3 comprises 11 residues. Germline CDR1 and CDR2: WNHNN and SYGVQD (reference sequence). In DNA form, the CDR3 reads TGCGCCAGCAGTATGACAATCCTACCTCCATTT. It is translated as CASSMTILPPF.

This clonotype was seen a handful of times. The V gene is TRBV4-3, the J gene TRBJ2-1; 10 nucleotides agree with TRBD2. After removal of 2 bases from V and 4 bases from J, the junction contained 2 bases not matched to a gene. Germline loops: CDR1 LGHNA, CDR2 YSLEER. The CDR3 is made up of 15 amino acids. The CDR3 loop is CASSQLAGEYNEQFF. CDR3 bases: TGCGCCAGCAGCCAACTAGCGGGAGAGTACAATGAGCAGTTCTTC.

This clonotype has a handful of counts. J is TRBJ2-7 and V is TRBV18; 9 positions agree with TRBD1. V lost 3 bases, J lost 5 bases, and 5 bases stayed unmatched. Germline V gene sequence: CDR1 KGHSH, CDR2 LQKENI. This CDR3 region has 14 residues. CDR3: CASSPRDRANEQYF. The CDR3 nucleotides are TGTGCCAGCTCACCCCGGGACAGGGCGAACGAGCAGTACTTC. Looking up the rest from reference TRBV18 and TRBJ2-7 gives the full variable domain: NAGVMQNPRHLVRRRGQEARLRCSPMKGHSHVYWYRQLPEEGLKFMVYLQKENIIDESGMPKERFSAEFPKEGPSILRIQQVVRGDSAAYFCASSPRDRANEQYFGPGTRLTVT.

The chain joins TRBV4-1 to TRBJ1-1; D is unclear. Germline CDR1 reads MGHRA; CDR2 reads YSYEKL. Trimming stripped 4 bases from V and 7 bases from J, with 19 bases between. The CDR3 consists of 15 residues. Here the CDR3 DNA reads TGCGCCAGCAGCCCGGGTGGAGGTGGAGGGAGTGAAGCTTTCTTT. Its translation is CASSPGGGGGSEAFF.